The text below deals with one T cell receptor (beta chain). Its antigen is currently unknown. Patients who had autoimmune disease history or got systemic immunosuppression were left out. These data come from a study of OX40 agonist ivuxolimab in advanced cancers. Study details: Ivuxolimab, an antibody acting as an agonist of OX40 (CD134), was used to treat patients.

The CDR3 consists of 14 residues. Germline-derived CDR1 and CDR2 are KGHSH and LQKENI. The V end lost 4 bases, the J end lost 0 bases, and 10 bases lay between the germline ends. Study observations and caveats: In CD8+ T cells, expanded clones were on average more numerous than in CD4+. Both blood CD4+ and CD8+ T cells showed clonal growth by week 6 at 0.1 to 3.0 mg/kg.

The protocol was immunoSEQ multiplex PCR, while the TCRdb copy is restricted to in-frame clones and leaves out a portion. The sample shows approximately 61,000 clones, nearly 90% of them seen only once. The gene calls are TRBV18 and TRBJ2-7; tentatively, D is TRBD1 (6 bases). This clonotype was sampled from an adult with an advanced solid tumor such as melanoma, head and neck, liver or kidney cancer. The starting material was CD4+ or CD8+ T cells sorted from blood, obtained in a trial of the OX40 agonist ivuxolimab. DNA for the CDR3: TGTGCCAGCTCACAAGACAGGAGCTCCTACGAGCAGTACTTC. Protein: CASSQDRSSYEQYF.